The entry that follows covers one T cell receptor (beta chain) sequence. Its antigen specificity is not known. There are no base qualities to consult, and no much larger clone falls within one base. The source of the sample is a study of shared clonotypes between healthy human individuals (dated by TCRdb to 2020 to 2021). For the study in its entirety: The cohort included three men and a couple of women between 18 and 49 years of age. For each donor, three plates each were used for CD4 naive and CD4 memory, two plates were used for CD8 naive, and one plate was used for CD8 memory. To estimate repertoire size and how much clonotypes are shared between individuals, the study performed deep sequencing of blood TCR repertoires from five healthy adults. Libraries were prepared and TCR repertoires were sequenced by different laboratories using diverse techniques, in order to increase sequencing depth and limit assay-specific biases. Each donor's leukapheresis produced roughly between about 0.8 and 10 billion PBMCs.

The CDR3, cysteine through phenylalanine, is 15 amino acids long. This entry keeps only the CDR3 DNA: 45 bases, framed from base 1. From V the trimming removes 4 bases and from J it removes 6 bases, while the gene matches leave 5 bases of the junction unaccounted for. As encoded in the germline V gene, CDR1 is SGHRS while CDR2 is YFSETQ. The donors were healthy, HIV-negative adults who had no recently reported acute infections or vaccinations. Every donor was a Caucasian adult residing in Nashville, Tennessee, USA. CD4+ T cells were enriched by magnetic negative selection; naive cells were then positively selected on CD45RA, and the negative fraction formed the memory subset. Blood was collected by leukapheresis, and PBMCs were isolated by Ficoll-Histopaque density gradient centrifugation and then cryopreserved in liquid nitrogen vapor phase. Analytical flow cytometry was used to check the purity and quantity of each magnetically sorted T cell population. From each sorted fraction, genomic DNA was isolated and quantified by UV absorbance on a Nanodrop 2000c.

TCR CDR3 regions were amplified from genomic DNA by multiplex PCR using the deep immunoSEQ assay. Extracted genomic DNA from each cell subset was distributed evenly across all wells of several immunoSEQ 96-well plates, and each plate was treated as a replicate. For sorted subsets, approximately 200 ng of genomic DNA, equivalent to about 30,000 T cell genomes, went into each replicate PCR. The purified libraries were quantified using a Qubit 3.0 fluorometer, sized with a Bioanalyzer 2100, and then quantified again using the KAPA Library Quantification kit. Every immunoSEQ 96-well plate was sequenced on a separate single-read 150-cycle Illumina NextSeq 550 flow cell. The source study handled its data this way. Because the immunoSEQ output included only junctional sequences and no quality scores, the filtering could not be the same as the filtering used for full-length reads. Sequences were annotated with PyIR, a Python wrapper for IgBLAST v1.9, and V/J genes and CDR3 were assigned using IMGT germline references. Any read was removed if the V/J assignment was weak (E-value above 1e-6), the CDR3 was missing, or the read contained stop codons, out-of-frame junctions, or ambiguous translated residues. V3J clonotypes were defined as sequences sharing an identical inferred V gene, J gene, and CDR3 amino acid sequence. To compute the percentage overlap between repertoires, the number of shared unique clonotypes was divided by the size of the smaller repertoire. RTK rarefaction, the Chao1 estimator, and Recon v2.1 estimates of unobserved clonotypes were used to assess repertoire richness. Generation probabilities were computed with OLGA for all TCRbeta clonotypes obtained by the gDNA method from a few donors. This immuneACCESS table, as held by TCRdb, lists in-frame sequences with V and J called but not all clones. Of the missing ones, under half trace to an unresolved V gene in checked studies; the others have no known cause. That table is the source of V, J and clone size, and D and trimming were worked out from the DNA. The sample data list 2 million to 2.5 million clones, and more than 80% of these were observed just once. 0.39% of the sample belongs to the ten largest clones.

The paper's findings and limits, for the study overall: Larger estimated clonotype richness was generally found for naive subsets than for memory subsets. Pairwise subsampling indicated that sequencing depth was expected to affect the degree of clonotype sharing among donors. Sampling was restricted to blood, and TCR repertoires in tissues likely differ from the TCR repertoires found in blood. The small number of donors limited the genetic and exposure-history diversity represented. About 4.5% of naive CD4, more than 3% of naive CD8, around 2.3% of memory CD4, and about 0.4% of memory CD8 clonotypes were shared across several donors. Compared with non-shared clonotypes, the clonotypes found in all four sorted-subset donors had higher generation probabilities. Even with the large sequencing depth, rarefaction of the sorted-subset datasets indicated that sequencing was incomplete.

In this chain, TRBV5-1 is recombined with TRBJ2-2, with 11 bases matching TRBD1. The TCR comes from a man aged 18 to 30 in good health. Some clones in this sample may be carry-over from other donors' samples. Sequencing was done on a sample of naive CD4+ T cells from PBMCs. The sample's cell subset or site label, in plain terms: CD45RA+ positively selected. CDR3 protein: CASSLDRGPPGELFF. The sequenced DNA: TGCGCCAGCAGCCTGGACAGGGGGCCTCCCGGGGAGCTGTTTTTT.